A single sample is the source of the 10 T cell receptor beta chains below, sequenced in a study of T cells after yellow fever vaccination. TCRdb redid the calling of the 5' RACE reads with MiXCR, one entry per CDR3 protein. The table lists approximately 330,000 distinct CDR3 sequences, about 4% of them singletons. The specimen was PBMCs, collected 5 days after the yellow fever booster vaccination. All receptors come from a man aged 18-30 years who received the YFV17D yellow fever vaccine.

This clonotype was seen only a few times. CDR3 DNA: TGCGCCAGCAGCTCATTATGGACTAGCGGGGGGGAGAATGAGCAGTTCTTC. Its protein is CASSSLWTSGGENEQFF. The chain joins TRBV5-1 to TRBJ2-1; TRBD2 aligns across 15 bases. The CDR3 is 17 residues long. V was clipped by 3 bases and J by 7 bases; unmatched bases: 8. The germline V gene has CDR1 SGHRS and CDR2 YFSETQ.

This clonotype appeared a few times. The chain has TRBV4-3 and TRBJ1-6; D is unclear. Between the trimmed V and J ends, which lost 0 bases and 4 bases, there was a span of 10 bases. Germline assignment: CDR1 LGHNA and CDR2 YSLEER. The CDR3 is 16 residues long. Here the CDR3 reads CASSQDWWGYNSPLHF. The CDR3 region has the DNA TGCGCCAGCAGCCAAGATTGGTGGGGATATAATTCACCCCTCCACTTT.

At least ten counts were recorded for this clonotype. This sequence joins TRBV11-2 and TRBJ1-3, with unresolved D. This CDR3 spans 13 amino acids. The ends were cut back, 3 bases at V and 2 bases at J, with 5 bases in the middle. Germline V gives CDR1 SGHAT, CDR2 FQNNGV. The CDR3 region is CASSFAAGNTIYF. Here the CDR3 DNA reads TGTGCCAGCAGCTTTGCGGCTGGAAACACCATATATTTT.

The gene calls are TRBV5-6 and TRBJ1-2; possible D gene TRBD1, 5 bases. Germline V gives CDR1 SGHDT, CDR2 YYEEEE. V lost 1 base, J lost 4 bases, and 11 bases lay in between. The CDR3 sequence is 14 residues long. The CDR3 sequence is CASSLRQGAYGYTF. Written as DNA, the CDR3 is TGTGCCAGCAGCTTGCGGCAGGGTGCCTATGGCTACACCTTC. The variable domain in full, completed from reference TRBV5-6 and TRBJ1-2, reads DAGVTQSPTHLIKTRGQQVTLRCSPKSGHDTVSWYQQALGQGPQFIFQYYEEEERQRGNFPDRFSGHQFPNYSSELNVNALLLGDSALYLCASSLRQGAYGYTFGSGTRLTVV.

The J gene is TRBJ2-2, the V gene TRBV20-1, with D possibly being TRBD2 (6 bases). V lost 5 bases and J 6 bases, leaving 19 bases between the germline ends. Germline V gene sequence: CDR1 DFQATT, CDR2 SNEGSKA (reference sequence). This CDR3 has 15 amino acids. The CDR3 DNA is TGCAGTGCTCGGGACGTTACCGGGGGTGCCGGGGAGCTGTTTTTT. Its protein product is CSARDVTGGAGELFF.

V is TRBV7-2 and J is TRBJ2-7, with D possibly matching TRBD2 (6 bases). The CDR3 is 13 amino acids. Trimming stripped 4 bases from V and 6 bases from J, with 13 bases between. CDR1 is SGHTA and CDR2 is FQGNSA in the germline V gene. The CDR3 protein is CASSSTGRGEQYF. The CDR3, as DNA: TGTGCCAGCAGCTCCACGGGGCGGGGCGAGCAGTACTTC.

This clonotype was counted between two and nine times. The V and J genes are TRBV7-2 and TRBJ2-3; the D is unclear. The V and J ends lost 6 bases and 4 bases respectively, with 20 bases between them. This CDR3 is built from 16 residues. Per germline, CDR1 SGHTA and CDR2 FQGNSA. CDR3 sequence reads: CASRKYITRWADTQYF. Here the CDR3 DNA reads TGTGCCAGCAGGAAGTACATCACCCGGTGGGCAGATACGCAGTATTTT.

This sequence joins TRBV5-1 and TRBJ2-5; possible D gene TRBD2, 5 bases. Trimming removed 2 bases at V and 4 bases at J, with 12 bases between. CDR1 and CDR2 from the germline V gene are SGHRS and YFSETQ. The CDR3 has 14 residues. CDR3 sequence reads: CASSFALGVETQYF. For the CDR3, the DNA is TGCGCCAGCAGCTTTGCTCTGGGAGTAGAGACCCAGTACTTC. The entire variable domain, with the rest obtained from reference TRBV5-1 and TRBJ2-5, is as follows: KAGVTQTPRYLIKTRGQQVTLSCSPISGHRSVSWYQQTPGQGLQFLFEYFSETQRNKGNFPGRFSGRQFSNSRSEMNVSTLELGDSALYLCASSFALGVETQYFGPGTRLLVL.

This clonotype was recorded many times. The chain is built from TRBV29-1 and TRBJ2-1, with a tentative D call TRBD2 (6 bases). Trimming took 3 bases from V and 5 from J, leaving 14 bases between them. The germline V gene has CDR1 SQVTM and CDR2 ANQGSEA. CDR3 length equals 14 residues. CDR3 region: CSVEEAGRNNEQFF. The DNA for the CDR3 is TGCAGCGTTGAGGAGGCGGGGAGGAACAATGAGCAGTTCTTC.

The chain carries TRBV2 and TRBJ2-3; the D gene could be TRBD1 or TRBD2 (5 bases each). The CDR3 runs to 13 residues. Per the germline V gene, CDR1 is SNHLY and CDR2 is FYNNEI. Trimming shortened V by 6 bases and J by 6 bases, and 13 bases separated the two germline ends. The CDR3 loop is CASRPGRQDTQYF. The CDR3 bases are TGTGCCAGCAGACCGGGGAGACAGGATACGCAGTATTTT.